Below are 29 T cell receptor beta chains sequenced from a single sample in a study of cytomegalovirus exposure and HLA in healthy donors. The PCR had 60 Vbeta and 13 Jbeta primers. The data were produced by immunoSEQ multiplex PCR, yet TCRdb's version contains in-frame clones alone and is incomplete. The sample yields some 110,000 clones, 75% to 85% seen once. Sequences were obtained from PBMCs. These TCRs come from a woman aged 18-35 years in good health and CMV-seropositive.

This clone showed up just a few times. The chain joins TRBV14 to TRBJ2-1; 8 nucleotides agree with TRBD2. With 1 base clipped from V and 10 bases from J, the junction kept 3 bases outside the gene matches. The CDR3 sequence is 13 residues long. The germline V gene encodes CDR1 SGHDN and CDR2 FVKESK. Here the CDR3 DNA reads TGTGCCAGCAGCCAAGTTTCGGGAGGGGAGCAGTTCTTC. It specifies CASSQVSGGEQFF.

The table lists this clone with a few counts. V gene TRBV19 combines with J gene TRBJ1-3; 7 nucleotides match TRBD1. Per the germline V gene, CDR1 is LNHDA and CDR2 is SQIVND (reference sequence). V shed 4 bases, J shed 3 bases, and the junction held 9 bases outside the gene matches. This CDR3 is 16 amino acids long. The CDR3: CASSKGRQGGGNTIYF. CDR3 nucleotide sequence: TGTGCCAGTAGTAAAGGGAGACAGGGTGGTGGAAACACCATATATTTT. The full variable domain, rest sourced from reference TRBV19 and TRBJ1-3, is DGGITQSPKYLFRKEGQNVTLSCEQNLNHDAMYWYRQDPGQGLRLIYYSQIVNDFQKGDIAEGYSVSREKKESFPLTVTSAQKNPTAFYLCASSKGRQGGGNTIYFGEGSWLTVV.

The rearrangement joins TRBV6-6 to TRBJ2-7, with 7 bases aligning to TRBD2. The CDR3 length is 15 residues. With 7 bases clipped from V and 3 bases from J, the junction kept 12 bases outside the gene matches. The germline V gene has CDR1 MNHNY and CDR2 SVGAGI (reference sequence). This CDR3 reads CASTPRSGDLYEQYF. CDR3 DNA sequence: TGTGCCAGCACCCCCAGGAGCGGGGACCTCTACGAGCAGTACTTC.

The genes are TRBV30 and TRBJ1-2; 7 bases align to TRBD1. This CDR3 contains 15 residues. The V and J ends lost 5 bases and 3 bases, in that order; junction bases with no gene match: 12. CDR1 and CDR2 from the germline V gene are GTSNPN and SVGIG (reference sequence). The CDR3 spells CAWLSGQRLYYGYTF. CDR3 nucleotides: TGTGCCTGGTTGTCGGGACAGAGGTTGTACTATGGCTACACCTTC. Full variable domain (missing parts from reference TRBV30 and TRBJ1-2): SQTIHQWPATLVQPVGSPLSLECTVEGTSNPNLYWYRQAAGRGLQLLFYSVGIGQISSEVPQNLSASRPQDRQFILSSKKLLLSDSGFYLCAWLSGQRLYYGYTFGSGTRLTVV.

The CDR3 nucleotides are TGTGCCAGCCCCGCGGGACAGGCAAACACCGGGGAGCTGTTTTTT. This codes for CASPAGQANTGELFF. V and J are TRBV6-6 and TRBJ2-2; 8 bases agree with TRBD1. The CDR3 runs 15 residues. In germline, CDR1 is MNHNY, CDR2 SVGAGI (reference sequence). Losses at the gene ends were 8 bases for V and 2 bases for J; bases not matched to a gene: 7.

The chain couples TRBV6-5 to TRBJ1-6, with TRBD1 matching 9 bases. V was pared by 2 bases and J by 8 bases, with 7 bases of the junction left unmatched. Looked up from germline, CDR1 is MNHEY and CDR2 is SVGAGI. The CDR3 is made up of 16 amino acids. CDR3 sequence reads: CASSYSRTGVDSPLHF. CDR3 DNA: TGTGCCAGCAGTTACAGCCGGACAGGGGTGGATTCACCCCTCCACTTT.

V is TRBV11-2 and J is TRBJ2-1; D is ambiguous. Germline V gene data show CDR1 as SGHAT and CDR2 as FQNNGV. V was pared by 4 bases and J by 4 bases, with 8 bases between. The CDR3 runs to 13 residues. The CDR3 region is CASSSDGYNEQFF. The CDR3 DNA reads as TGTGCCAGCAGCTCAGACGGTTACAATGAGCAGTTCTTC.

V usage is TRBV19 and J usage is TRBJ2-2; D may be TRBD1 (5 bases). The CDR3 runs 12 residues. Trimming removed 6 bases from V and 6 bases from J, with 8 bases in between. Germline assignment: CDR1 LNHDA and CDR2 SQIVND (reference sequence). CDR3 sequence: CASRTGPGELFF. The CDR3 nucleotides are TGTGCCAGTAGAACAGGACCCGGGGAGCTGTTTTTT.

The V gene is TRBV4-2, the J gene TRBJ2-3; 9 nucleotides align to TRBD2. Germline V gene sequence: CDR1 LGHNA, CDR2 YNFKEQ. The CDR3 consists of 16 residues. The junction had 8 bases not matched to a gene; V was cut back by 5 bases and J by 2 bases. The CDR3 coding sequence is TGTGCCAGCAGCTACCTAGCGGGGAGGATCACAGATACGCAGTATTTT. Translating it yields CASSYLAGRITDTQYF.

The table lists this clone with a few counts. The CDR3 loop reads CASTPGGRASTDTQYF. In DNA form, the CDR3 reads TGTGCCAGCACCCCAGGGGGGCGCGCTAGCACAGATACGCAGTATTTT. The chain uses TRBV9 and TRBJ2-3; possibly TRBD1 for D (7 bases). Trimming stripped 6 bases from V and 0 bases from J, with 17 bases between. Germline CDR1 and CDR2: SGDLS and YYNGEE. The CDR3 is 16 residues long.

This sequence joins TRBV2 and TRBJ1-1, with 8 bases fitting TRBD1. V lost 4 bases and J lost 8; bases outside the gene matches: 6. The CDR3 extends over 13 amino acids. In germline, CDR1 is SNHLY, CDR2 FYNNEI. CDR3 nucleotide sequence: TGTGCCAGCAGTGTCAGCAGGGGGCGCGAAGCTTTCTTT. Its protein is CASSVSRGREAFF.

The CDR3 spells CASSISSGSVQETQYF. CDR3 bases: TGCGCCAGCAGCATATCTAGCGGGAGTGTTCAGGAGACCCAGTACTTC. The chain couples TRBV5-1 to TRBJ2-5, with 10 bases matching TRBD2. The junction had 11 bases not matched to a gene; V was cut back by 4 bases and J by 5 bases. Germline CDR1 reads SGHRS; CDR2 reads YFSETQ. The CDR3 runs to 16 residues.

This sequence joins TRBV28 and TRBJ1-4; D is unclear. V was clipped by 6 bases and J by 4 bases, with 9 bases between them. The germline V gene has CDR1 MDHEN and CDR2 SYDVKM. The CDR3 runs 13 residues. CDR3: CASRLTGNEKLFF. The DNA of the CDR3 is TGTGCCAGCAGGCTGACGGGTAATGAAAAACTGTTTTTT.

V and J are TRBV4-1 and TRBJ1-2; 8 positions match TRBD1. Germline V CDR1 and CDR2: MGHRA, YSYEKL. The trim removed 1 base at V and 5 bases at J, leaving 3 bases unmatched. There are 14 residues in the CDR3. The CDR3 nucleotides read TGCGCCAGCAGCCAAGGGACAGGGTTTTATGGCTACACCTTC. Protein: CASSQGTGFYGYTF.

The chain joins TRBV4-2 to TRBJ2-6; 7 nucleotides align to TRBD2. J lost 0 bases, V lost 3 bases, and 11 bases had no gene match. The CDR3 totals 19 residues. Germline CDR1 is LGHNA and CDR2 is YNFKEQ. The CDR3 bases are TGTGCCAGCAGCCACCCAACGGCGGGGGTCACCTCTGGGGCCAACGTCCTGACTTTC. Protein sequence: CASSHPTAGVTSGANVLTF.

The V and J genes are TRBV2 and TRBJ1-4; possibly TRBD1 for D (6 bases). The germline gives CDR1 SNHLY, CDR2 FYNNEI. Trimming removed 4 bases at V and 7 bases at J, with 10 bases between. The CDR3 runs 13 residues. The CDR3 is CASSVTGIEKLFF. CDR3 bases: TGTGCCAGCAGTGTTACAGGGATTGAAAAACTGTTTTTT.

The rearrangement uses TRBV28 and TRBJ2-7; TRBD2 matches at 10 bases. V lost 4 bases, J lost 7 bases, and 13 bases stayed unmatched. This CDR3 has 16 residues. From germline, CDR1 is MDHEN and CDR2 SYDVKM. For the CDR3, the DNA is TGTGCCAGCAGTTCAGCCCCCCTAGCGGGAGCTCGGGAGCAGTACTTC. Protein product: CASSSAPLAGAREQYF. Based on the CDR3 plus reference TRBV28 and TRBJ2-7, the full variable domain is DVKVTQSSRYLVKRTGEKVFLECVQDMDHENMFWYRQDPGLGLRLIYFSYDVKMKEKGDIPEGYSVSREKKERFSLILESASTNQTSMYLCASSSAPLAGAREQYFGPGTRLTVT.

This chain uses TRBV19 with TRBJ2-2; 8 nucleotides match TRBD2. This CDR3 is built from 16 residues. The germline CDR1 and CDR2 sequences are LNHDA and SQIVND (reference sequence). Trimming removed 7 bases from V and 5 bases from J; junction bases left unmatched: 12. The CDR3 loop is CASNYQAGAGTGELFF. DNA of the CDR3: TGTGCCAGTAACTACCAAGCGGGAGCTGGGACCGGGGAGCTGTTTTTT.

V gene TRBV27 combines with J gene TRBJ1-2; 8 bases agree with TRBD1. Germline-derived CDR1 and CDR2 are MNHEY and SMNVEV (reference sequence). Unmatched junction bases numbered 1, after V lost 3 bases and J lost 4 bases. The CDR3 is 13 amino acids. In DNA form, the CDR3 reads TGTGCCAGCAGTTTGACAGGGGTCTATGGCTACACCTTC. This gives the protein CASSLTGVYGYTF.

V is TRBV19 and J is TRBJ1-2, with D possibly being TRBD1 (5 bases). Trimming shortened V by 2 bases and J by 0 bases, and 13 bases separated the two germline ends. This CDR3 spans 16 amino acids. Germline CDR1 LNHDA, CDR2 SQIVND (reference sequence). Here the CDR3 reads CASSILGAYPNYGYTF. DNA for the CDR3: TGTGCCAGTAGTATACTAGGGGCCTATCCTAACTATGGCTACACCTTC.

The gene calls are TRBV10-3 and TRBJ2-1; D gene uncertain. The V and J ends lost 2 bases and 8 bases respectively, with 7 bases between them. Germline V gene lookup returns CDR1 ENHRY and CDR2 SYGVKD. The CDR3 consists of 12 residues. CDR3 nucleotides: TGTGCCATCAGTGAGATCTCGGATGAGCAGTTCTTC. It encodes CAISEISDEQFF.

This clone has a handful of counts. This chain joins TRBV2 and TRBJ2-7; D is perhaps TRBD1 (6 bases). From germline, CDR1 is SNHLY and CDR2 FYNNEI. V lost 0 bases to trimming and J lost 1 base, with 7 bases between them. CDR3 length: 14 amino acids. DNA for the CDR3: TGTGCCAGCAGTGAAGCCAGGGGATCCTACGAGCAGTACTTC. Translated: CASSEARGSYEQYF.

This sequence joins TRBV11-2 and TRBJ2-7; 13 bases are a match to TRBD2. Germline CDR1 is SGHAT and CDR2 is FQNNGV. This CDR3 has 15 residues. V trimming: 5 bases; J trimming: 1 base; junction bases outside the gene matches: 2. The CDR3 loop reads CASSLLAGGSYEQYF. The CDR3 nucleotides read TGTGCCAGCAGCCTACTAGCGGGAGGGTCCTACGAGCAGTACTTC.

The CDR3 sequence is CASSVRDRDYEQYF. As DNA, the CDR3 is TGTGCCAGCAGCGTGCGGGACAGGGACTACGAGCAGTACTTC. The V call is TRBV9, the J call TRBJ2-7; 9 bases are a match to TRBD1. Trimming cost V 2 bases and J 3 bases; bases outside gene matches: 3. Germline CDR1 reads SGDLS; CDR2 reads YYNGEE. CDR3 size: 14 residues.

This rearrangement joins TRBV10-3 to TRBJ1-2; TRBD1 aligns across 8 bases. Germline assignment: CDR1 ENHRY and CDR2 SYGVKD. Trimming at V came to 3 bases and at J to 8 bases, leaving 8 bases not matched to a gene. This CDR3 is built from 14 residues. Here the CDR3 reads CAISDPGGAEGYTF. The CDR3, as DNA: TGTGCCATCAGTGACCCAGGGGGCGCGGAGGGCTACACCTTC.

As concerns this clone: A junction boundary mismatches the germline segment, possibly from a read error. This rearrangement joins TRBV7-7 to TRBJ1-1, with D uncertain. Per germline, CDR1 SSHAT and CDR2 FNYEAQ (reference sequence). The CDR3 contains 13 residues. The CDR3 DNA reads TGTGCTAGCAGCTCACACCGAAACACTGAAGCTTTCTTT. Its protein product is CASSSHRNTEAFF.

J is TRBJ1-5 and V is TRBV30, with D possibly matching TRBD1 (6 bases). CDR3 size: 15 residues. Trimming stripped 2 bases from V and 4 bases from J, with 15 bases between. Germline CDR1 GTSNPN, CDR2 SVGIG (reference sequence). CDR3 bases: TGTGCCTGGAGTTCCCGATGGACAGATAATCAGCCCCAGCATTTT. It encodes CAWSSRWTDNQPQHF.

The V call is TRBV11-2, the J call TRBJ2-1, with 7 bases identical to TRBD1. V shed 2 bases and J 8 bases; nucleotides not matched to a gene: 9. Per the germline V gene, CDR1 is SGHAT and CDR2 is FQNNGV. The CDR3 extends over 15 amino acids. The CDR3: CASSLSTGAWDEQFF. As DNA, the CDR3 is TGTGCCAGCAGCTTAAGTACAGGGGCTTGGGATGAGCAGTTCTTC.

This chain uses TRBV13 with TRBJ2-7; 9 nucleotides line up with TRBD2. This CDR3 has 15 residues. The ends lost 4 bases at V and 3 bases at J; junction bases unmatched: 7. Germline assignment: CDR1 PRHDT and CDR2 FYEKMQ (reference sequence). For the CDR3, the DNA is TGTGCCAGCAGCTCGACTAGCGGCGTAATCTACGAGCAGTACTTC. Amino acid sequence: CASSSTSGVIYEQYF.